Listed below are T cell receptor beta chains from one sample, sequenced in a study of T cell repertoires in cytomegalovirus infection. TCRdb reprocessed the reads via MiXCR and lists one record per CDR3 protein. This sample has 250,000 to 300,000 distinct CDR3 sequences, with about 23% found just once. The source material was PBMCs. Receptors were obtained from a human donor in good health (CMV status not recorded). Some clones in this sample may be carry-over from other donors' samples. The CDR3 runs from the conserved cysteine through the conserved F or W. Fields, in order: V gene, J gene, clone size, D gene, CDR3 protein, CDR3 DNA. D genes are given only for firm matches. Size values are once, few and many counts, or a class for expanded clones, and some rows have none.

TRBV27	TRBJ2-3	NA	NA	CASSFAVTDTQYF	TGTGCCAGCAGTTTTGCAGTCACAGATACGCAGTATTTT
TRBV11-2	TRBJ1-1	many	NA	CASSYKTGTEAFF	TGTGCCAGCAGCTATAAAACTGGGACTGAAGCTTTCTTT
TRBV11-2	TRBJ2-5	few	TRBD2	CASSSITSGQETQYF	TGTGCCAGCAGCTCCATTACTAGCGGACAAGAGACCCAGTACTTC
TRBV6-2/TRBV6-3	TRBJ2-1	NA	TRBD2	CASREVLANYNEQFF	TGTGCCAGCCGAGAGGTACTAGCGAACTACAATGAGCAGTTCTTC
TRBV6-4	TRBJ1-5	NA	TRBD1	CASSRTGGQPQHF	TGTGCCAGCAGCAGGACAGGGGGACAGCCCCAGCATTTT
TRBV28	TRBJ2-1	NA	TRBD2	CASSGATSGAYNEQFF	TGTGCCAGCAGTGGGGCCACTAGCGGGGCCTACAATGAGCAGTTCTTC
TRBV29-1	TRBJ1-4	NA	TRBD1	CSAQDRSGEKLFF	TGCAGCGCCCAGGACAGGTCGGGCGAAAAACTGTTTTTT
TRBV12-3/TRBV12-4	TRBJ2-7	many	TRBD1	CASSQTGAASEQYF	TGTGCCAGCAGTCAGACAGGGGCGGCCAGCGAGCAGTACTTC
TRBV12-3/TRBV12-4	TRBJ2-2	NA	NA	CASSLGRGGELFF	TGTGCCAGCAGTTTGGGACGGGGCGGGGAGCTGTTTTTT
TRBV7-9	TRBJ2-5	NA	TRBD1	CASRQGAGETQYF	TGTGCCAGCAGACAGGGGGCAGGGGAGACCCAGTACTTC
TRBV28	TRBJ1-1	few	TRBD1	CASTYPRGLMNTEAFF	TGTGCCAGCACCTACCCCAGGGGGCTAATGAACACTGAAGCTTTCTTT
TRBV5-6	TRBJ1-4	NA	NA	CASSKTTGSRGEKLFF	TGTGCCAGCAGCAAAACTACAGGGTCCCGGGGTGAAAAACTGTTTTTT
TRBV11-2	TRBJ2-1	many	NA	CASSLKTSSYNEQFF	TGTGCCAGCAGCTTAAAGACGAGCTCCTACAATGAGCAGTTCTTC